Described below is a single TCR beta chain sequence and its context. Antigen specificity is unknown. Germline values: CDR1 SGHRS, CDR2 YFSETQ. V was cut by 5 bases and J by 3 bases, with 8 bases left in between. This CDR3 has 12 amino acids. TCRdb used MiXCR to reprocess the reads, holding one entry per CDR3 protein. Of more than 500,000 distinct CDR3 sequences listed, 15% to 20% are singletons. This specimen comes from a study of T cell repertoires in cytomegalovirus infection. Study as a whole: It can be stated that public TCR beta signatures indicated CMV infection as well as a matching HLA type. Study outcomes and limitations: Individuals carrying CMV plus the relevant HLA were identified by cumulative frequency of public TCR beta families. It was HLA-C-restricted CMV-specific TCR beta clonotypes that dominated the response ex vivo.

The J gene is TRBJ1-1, the V gene TRBV5-1; D is ambiguous. The source is a human donor in good health (CMV status not recorded). Some clones in this sample may be carry-over from other donors' samples. The specimen sequenced was CD8+ T cells from PBMCs. This chain's CDR3 is CASREPDTEAFF. CDR3 sequence (DNA): TGCGCCAGCAGGGAACCAGACACTGAAGCTTTCTTT.